A selection of T cell receptor beta chains follows, all from one sample in a study of cytomegalovirus exposure and HLA in healthy donors. The protocol was immunoSEQ multiplex PCR, while the TCRdb copy is restricted to in-frame clones and leaves out a portion. The sample includes over 150,000 clones, about 90% of them seen just once. Sequencing was done on a sample of PBMCs. Source of these receptors: a woman aged 18-29 years in good health and CMV-seropositive. Both conserved end residues are trimmed from each CDR3. Each record gives: clone size, V gene, J gene, CDR3 protein. Clone size appears in some rows only: once, few, many, or a class for an expanded clone.

-	TRBV7-9	TRBJ2-7	ASSFSGGLDEQY
few	TRBV6-4	TRBJ2-1	ASSPGLASGEQF
once	TRBV6-1	TRBJ1-1	ASSGGPGQGLDTEAF
-	TRBV11-3	TRBJ1-1	ASSLGAGYTEAF
-	TRBV2	TRBJ1-1	ASSETLLRFTEAF
once	TRBV29-1	TRBJ2-3	SVPVAGLTDTQY
-	TRBV7-9	TRBJ2-7	ASSPYLGNTYYEQY
once	TRBV19	TRBJ1-3	ASNDRYSGNTIY
few	TRBV10-1	TRBJ1-2	ASSAGWNYGYT
-	TRBV10-1	TRBJ1-1	ASSPGGTEAF
-	TRBV28	TRBJ2-5	ASSLSGGWTETQY
-	TRBV15	TRBJ2-7	ATSRAAGRLH
-	TRBV19	TRBJ2-1	ASSRLAAYNEQF
-	TRBV10-1	TRBJ2-7	ASSEGGTGSHEQY
-	TRBV5-6	TRBJ2-3	ASNTWRARTDTQY
-	TRBV7-2	TRBJ2-1	ASSLGPGRGYEQF
-	TRBV18	TRBJ2-5	ASSPLATQKETQY
-	TRBV19	TRBJ2-5	ASSPSGRAETQY
-	TRBV12-5	TRBJ1-1	ASGEGAMNTEAF
once	TRBV4-1	TRBJ2-1	ASSQGRGSGNEQF
-	TRBV29-1	TRBJ1-4	SVVGGETEKLF
-	TRBV7-9	TRBJ2-1	ASSFGWRSGNEQF
-	TRBV29-1	TRBJ2-1	SVENGNEQF
-	TRBV30	TRBJ1-5	AWGTSQPQH
-	TRBV30	TRBJ2-3	AWFSGYTDTQY
-	TRBV6-5	TRBJ2-7	ASSYSIGGNSYEQY
-	TRBV7-6	TRBJ1-3	ASRPVGSAGNTIY
-	TRBV7-9	TRBJ2-3	ASSLLLGAGDTQY
-	TRBV9	TRBJ2-7	ASSPGEGAYEQY
-	TRBV18	TRBJ2-7	ASSPTGQVGSEQY
-	TRBV9	TRBJ2-1	ASSVDYYADEQF
-	TRBV5-5	TRBJ2-7	ASSPTGGEQY
once	TRBV18	TRBJ2-7	ASSPIRATGSAYEQY
-	TRBV27	TRBJ2-7	ASSLGLAGDYEQY
-	TRBV2	TRBJ2-7	ASREGLADSYEQY
-	TRBV30	TRBJ2-7	AWSTSDRTNEQY
-	TRBV2	TRBJ1-1	ASSEPRDREGAEAF
-	TRBV7-6	TRBJ2-5	ASSSSYGETQY
-	TRBV9	TRBJ2-1	ASSPPSGYNEQF
-	TRBV4-3	TRBJ1-2	ASSQNPTVYGYT
-	TRBV13	TRBJ2-7	ASSSRQGFKYEQY
-	TRBV5-4	TRBJ2-2	ASRPGTSGKNTNTGELF
-	TRBV30	TRBJ2-1	AWSPGVGGGYNEQF
-	TRBV11-2	TRBJ2-7	ASSSLRGATYEQY
-	TRBV13	TRBJ2-5	ASSFGLAGGETQY
-	TRBV7-2	TRBJ1-2	ASSTTGNYGYT
-	TRBV2	TRBJ2-1	ASSTPPSGQVYNEQF
-	TRBV7-9	TRBJ2-1	ASSFATSGIYNEQF
once	TRBV7-2	TRBJ2-7	ASRRTTSGTYEQY
-	TRBV7-6	TRBJ2-2	ASSLELTGELF
-	TRBV6-1	TRBJ1-1	ASSGRVSTEAF
once	TRBV27	TRBJ2-7	ASREQGDTYEQY
once	TRBV28	TRBJ2-2	ASSRSGLGTGELF
once	TRBV2	TRBJ1-1	ASSVGVTEAF
-	TRBV5-4	TRBJ2-7	ASSQQGRERYEQY
-	TRBV30	TRBJ1-1	AWSVHRQVIHQTF
-	TRBV5-3	TRBJ1-5	ARSPRQGGSNQPQH